This TCR beta chain was recovered during a study of identical twins' blood T cells. A remark on this clonotype: The antigen is not known.

In the source study's methods: Each donor had about 85,000 to nearly 500,000 clonotypes. TCRdb redid the calling of the 5' RACE reads with MiXCR, one entry per CDR3 protein. None of the V and J calls come from the authors' own analysis; TCRdb made them. The sample has hundreds of thousands of distinct CDR3 sequences; roughly 30% are singletons. This CDR3 is 15 amino acids long. The V and J ends lost 4 bases and 2 bases respectively, with 11 bases between them. The germline gives CDR1 ENHRY, CDR2 SYGVKD. Study results and caveats: Top TCRbeta clonotypes were shared more with twin than unrelated donors.

The TCR originated in a woman between 18 and 55 years old in good health. The chain couples TRBV10-3 to TRBJ2-2; D is unresolved. The sample taken for sequencing was PBMCs. As DNA, the CDR3 is TGTGCCATCAGTGTTGGGCAGGATAACACCGGGGAGCTGTTTTTT. The encoded protein is CAISVGQDNTGELFF.